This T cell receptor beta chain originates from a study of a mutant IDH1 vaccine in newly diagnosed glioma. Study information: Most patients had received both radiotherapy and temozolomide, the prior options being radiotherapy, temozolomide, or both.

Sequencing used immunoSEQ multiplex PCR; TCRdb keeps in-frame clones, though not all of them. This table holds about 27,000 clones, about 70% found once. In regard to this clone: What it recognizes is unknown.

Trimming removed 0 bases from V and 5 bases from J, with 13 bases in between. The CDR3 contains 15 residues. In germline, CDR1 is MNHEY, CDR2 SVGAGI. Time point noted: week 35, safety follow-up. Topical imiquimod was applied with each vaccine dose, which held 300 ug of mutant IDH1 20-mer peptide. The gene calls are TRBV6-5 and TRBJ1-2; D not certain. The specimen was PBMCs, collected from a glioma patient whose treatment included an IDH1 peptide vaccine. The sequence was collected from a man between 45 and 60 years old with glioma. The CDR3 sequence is CASSYSTPQNYGYTF. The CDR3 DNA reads TGTGCCAGCAGTTACTCGACCCCACAGAATTATGGCTACACCTTC.